The 5 T cell receptor beta chains presented below share a single source sample, sequenced in a study of shared clonotypes between healthy human individuals. Data came from immunoSEQ multiplex PCR; TCRdb stores just in-frame clones and leaves some out. Seen here are about 600,000 clones, 97% observed once, and the top ten hold 0.055% to 0.07%. Sequencing was carried out using naive CD4+ T cells sorted from blood. Subset noted: CD45RA+ positively selected. The receptors derive from a woman aged 25-40 years in good health.

In this sample, this clone turned up once. V is TRBV5-4 and J is TRBJ2-3; unclear D gene. The V end was cut by 0 bases, the J end by 1 base, with 12 bases between. The CDR3 contains 16 residues. The V gene's germline CDR1 is SGHNT and CDR2 YYREEE (reference sequence). CDR3 nucleotides: TGTGCCAGCAGCTTGGATGAGCGCCCTGGCACAGATACGCAGTATTTT. This translates into CASSLDERPGTDTQYF.

This chain connects TRBV18 to TRBJ2-1; a possible D gene is TRBD1 (6 bases). V lost 3 bases and J lost 10, with 19 bases in between. The V gene's germline CDR1 is KGHSH and CDR2 LQKENI. This CDR3 has 15 amino acids. This chain's CDR3 is CASSPPGHTFDEQFF. CDR3 coding DNA: TGTGCCAGCTCACCCCCGGGACACACGTTCGACGAGCAGTTCTTC.

The V call is TRBV7-9, the J call TRBJ2-7; the D gene is possibly TRBD2 (6 bases). Germline V gene lookup returns CDR1 SEHNR and CDR2 FQNEAQ (reference sequence). There are 13 residues in the CDR3. V was trimmed by 4 bases and J by 5 bases, leaving 12 bases between them. The CDR3 region is CASSWGPSDEQYF. DNA of the CDR3: TGTGCCAGCAGCTGGGGTCCTAGCGACGAGCAGTACTTC.

V and J are TRBV2 and TRBJ2-7, with 9 nucleotides matching TRBD1. This CDR3 is built from 15 residues. Germline CDR1 is SNHLY and CDR2 is FYNNEI. J lost 3 bases, V lost 1 base, and 4 bases had no gene match. This CDR3 reads CASSEGTGDLYEQYF. As DNA, the CDR3 is TGTGCCAGCAGTGAAGGGACAGGGGACCTCTACGAGCAGTACTTC.

This chain uses TRBV19 with TRBJ2-1; 11 bases agree with TRBD1. CDR3 length: 17 amino acids. CDR1 is LNHDA and CDR2 is SQIVND in the germline V gene (reference sequence). J lost 3 bases, V lost 0 bases, and 4 bases had no gene match. DNA of the CDR3: TGTGCCAGTAGTATAGATAGCGGGACAGGGGGCTACAATGAGCAGTTCTTC. Its translation: CASSIDSGTGGYNEQFF. Complete variable domain (other parts from reference TRBV19 and TRBJ2-1): DGGITQSPKYLFRKEGQNVTLSCEQNLNHDAMYWYRQDPGQGLRLIYYSQIVNDFQKGDIAEGYSVSREKKESFPLTVTSAQKNPTAFYLCASSIDSGTGGYNEQFFGPGTRLTVL.